These 18 T cell receptor beta chains originate from one sample sequenced in a study of OX40 agonist ivuxolimab in advanced cancers. Libraries were prepared by immunoSEQ multiplex PCR; TCRdb keeps only in-frame clonotypes and omits some of them. This table has 50,000 to 65,000 clones, roughly nine tenths appearing once. This material consisted of CD4+ or CD8+ T cells sorted from blood, taken in a trial of the OX40 agonist ivuxolimab. The receptors were gathered from an adult with an advanced solid tumor such as melanoma, head and neck, liver or kidney cancer.

The genes are TRBV5-8 and TRBJ2-5, with 11 bases identical to TRBD2. From germline, CDR1 is SGHTS and CDR2 YDEGEE. The V and J ends lost 4 bases and 1 base, in that order; junction bases with no gene match: 9. This CDR3 spans 17 amino acids. The CDR3 reads CASSPGTSGSSQETQYF. CDR3 DNA: TGTGCCAGCAGCCCGGGGACTAGCGGTAGCTCCCAAGAGACCCAGTACTTC.

This sequence joins TRBV5-1 and TRBJ1-1, with D possibly being TRBD1 (6 bases). The CDR3 has 15 amino acids. The V gene lost 6 bases and the J gene lost 3 bases, with 18 bases spanning the gap. Germline CDR1 is SGHRS and CDR2 is YFSETQ. The CDR3 sequence: CASTLATKGDTEAFF. The CDR3 DNA sequence: TGCGCCAGCACCTTAGCGACCAAGGGGGACACTGAAGCTTTCTTT. Supplemented by reference TRBV5-1 and TRBJ1-1, the full variable domain reads KAGVTQTPRYLIKTRGQQVTLSCSPISGHRSVSWYQQTPGQGLQFLFEYFSETQRNKGNFPGRFSGRQFSNSRSEMNVSTLELGDSALYLCASTLATKGDTEAFFGQGTRLTVV.

V usage is TRBV18 and J usage is TRBJ2-7; 7 bases are a match to TRBD1. CDR1 is KGHSH and CDR2 is LQKENI in the germline V gene. CDR3 length: 13 residues. Trimming cost V 3 bases and J 7 bases; bases outside gene matches: 6. In nucleotides, the CDR3 is TGTGCCAGCTCACCCAAACCGGGACAGGAGCAGTACTTC. Translating gives CASSPKPGQEQYF.

This chain joins TRBV2 and TRBJ2-7; weak D call: TRBD2 (5 bases). Germline V gene lookup returns CDR1 SNHLY and CDR2 FYNNEI. This CDR3 has 13 residues. V dropped 8 bases and J dropped 4 bases, with 15 bases sitting between them. CDR3 in DNA: TGTGCCAGCCAAGGACTCCGCCTATACGAGCAGTACTTC. Its protein is CASQGLRLYEQYF.

CDR3 nucleotides: TGTGCCAGCAGTTTTACAGGGCGAAGGACTGAAGCTTTCTTT. This encodes CASSFTGRRTEAFF. The V gene is TRBV27, the J gene TRBJ1-1; tentatively, D is TRBD1 (6 bases). This CDR3 is 14 amino acids long. The germline V and J ends were trimmed by 3 bases and 5 bases, with 13 bases remaining between them. The germline V gene encodes CDR1 MNHEY and CDR2 SMNVEV (reference sequence).

This clone was detected only once. The rearrangement uses TRBV5-8 and TRBJ2-5, with a possible D match to TRBD1 (6 bases). Trimming removed 4 bases from V and 5 bases from J, with 18 bases in between. The CDR3 spans 15 residues. The germline V gene encodes CDR1 SGHTS and CDR2 YDEGEE. As DNA, the CDR3 is TGTGCCAGCAGCCCCCTGGGGGCGATGGGGGAGACCCAGTACTTC. This sequence encodes CASSPLGAMGETQYF.

The V gene is TRBV2, the J gene TRBJ2-7, with TRBD1 matching 7 bases. Germline V gene data show CDR1 as SNHLY and CDR2 as FYNNEI. V lost 4 bases, J lost 2 bases, and 5 bases stayed unmatched. The CDR3 has 14 amino acids. CDR3 amino acids: CASSADRATYEQYF. The CDR3 coding sequence is TGTGCCAGCAGTGCCGACAGGGCCACCTACGAGCAGTACTTC.

The chain uses TRBV11-2 and TRBJ1-1; D gene uncertain. The germline gives CDR1 SGHAT, CDR2 FQNNGV. V was cut by 3 bases and J by 0 bases, with 5 bases left in between. This CDR3 region has 13 residues. CDR3 sequence: CASSFDLNTEAFF. The CDR3 DNA sequence: TGTGCCAGCAGCTTTGACCTGAACACTGAAGCTTTCTTT.

V gene TRBV9 combines with J gene TRBJ1-5; D not resolved. V lost 0 bases, J lost 1 base, and 14 bases lay in between. Germline lookup yields CDR1 SGDLS and CDR2 YYNGEE. CDR3 length: 17 residues. CDR3 nucleotide sequence: TGTGCCAGCAGCGTAGCTTGGCACTGGAAAAGCAATCAGCCCCAGCATTTT. The encoded protein is CASSVAWHWKSNQPQHF.

The V gene is TRBV19, the J gene TRBJ2-1; D not resolved. V dropped 2 bases and J dropped 3 bases, with 8 bases sitting between them. Per germline, CDR1 LNHDA and CDR2 SQIVND (reference sequence). CDR3 size: 14 residues. Here the CDR3 DNA reads TGTGCCAGTAGTATAACGCGAGACTACAATGAGCAGTTCTTC. It specifies CASSITRDYNEQFF.

V gene TRBV7-2 combines with J gene TRBJ2-5; D is possibly TRBD2 (5 bases). The CDR3 is 14 residues long. Germline CDR1 and CDR2: SGHTA and FQGNSA. V was pared by 2 bases and J by 4 bases, with 11 bases between. The CDR3 protein is CASSLTGNGETQYF. The CDR3 nucleotides read TGTGCCAGCAGCTTAACCGGGAACGGAGAGACCCAGTACTTC. The variable domain in full, with the rest retrieved from reference TRBV7-2 and TRBJ2-5, is GAGVSQSPSNKVTEKGKDVELRCDPISGHTALYWYRQSLGQGLEFLIYFQGNSAPDKSGLPSDRFSAERTGGSVSTLTIQRTQQEDSAVYLCASSLTGNGETQYFGPGTRLLVL.

This chain connects TRBV2 to TRBJ1-5; D is possibly TRBD1 (6 bases). V was cut by 5 bases and J by 0 bases, with 11 bases left in between. The CDR3 sequence is 15 residues long. Germline CDR1 reads SNHLY; CDR2 reads FYNNEI. CDR3 residues: CASSQDRNSNQPQHF. The CDR3 DNA sequence: TGTGCCAGCAGTCAGGACAGAAATAGCAATCAGCCCCAGCATTTT.

This clone was seen once. The rearrangement joins TRBV5-1 to TRBJ2-2, with TRBD2 as a possible D gene (5 bases). V was pared by 0 bases and J by 4 bases, with 10 bases between. Germline CDR1 reads SGHRS; CDR2 reads YFSETQ. The CDR3 covers 15 residues. CDR3 sequence reads: CASSLVAGSTGELFF. The CDR3 coding sequence is TGCGCCAGCAGCTTGGTTGCGGGCAGCACCGGGGAGCTGTTTTTT.

J is TRBJ2-7 and V is TRBV7-6, with 12 bases fitting TRBD2. Unmatched junction bases numbered 1, after V lost 5 bases and J lost 2 bases. This CDR3 has 14 amino acids. Germline CDR1 SGHVS, CDR2 FNYEAQ. CDR3 amino acids: CASSPSGRAYEQYF. As DNA, the CDR3 is TGTGCCAGCAGCCCTAGCGGGAGGGCCTACGAGCAGTACTTC.

The genes are TRBV7-2 and TRBJ2-7; 9 bases match TRBD2. Per the germline V gene, CDR1 is SGHTA and CDR2 is FQGNSA. The CDR3 has 14 amino acids. Losses at the gene ends were 5 bases for V and 3 bases for J; bases not matched to a gene: 5. CDR3: CASSVGLAYYEQYF. The CDR3 region has the DNA TGTGCCAGCAGCGTGGGACTAGCTTACTACGAGCAGTACTTC.

J is TRBJ2-7 and V is TRBV5-4; D uncertain. The V gene's germline CDR1 is SGHNT and CDR2 YYREEE (reference sequence). The V gene lost 2 bases and the J gene lost 2 bases, with 8 bases spanning the gap. The CDR3 has 13 residues. CDR3 sequence reads: CASSFDPAYEQYF. The CDR3 DNA sequence: TGTGCCAGCAGCTTCGACCCTGCCTACGAGCAGTACTTC.

V and J are TRBV7-8 and TRBJ2-3; no clear D gene. The CDR3 spans 14 residues. V lost 0 bases and J 5 bases, leaving 9 bases between the germline ends. CDR1 SGHVS and CDR2 FQNEAQ come from the germline V gene. The CDR3 protein is CASSLAAAGDTQYF. DNA for the CDR3: TGTGCCAGCAGCTTAGCGGCAGCCGGAGATACGCAGTATTTT.

The chain combines TRBV28 with TRBJ2-7; possible D gene TRBD1, 6 bases. The CDR3 covers 15 residues. Deletions cut 3 bases from V and 3 bases from J, with 15 bases between. Germline V CDR1 and CDR2: MDHEN, SYDVKM. CDR3 DNA sequence: TGTGCCAGCAGTTTTATCCGGGACAAGAGCTACGAGCAGTACTTC. Translation gives CASSFIRDKSYEQYF. Based on the CDR3 plus reference TRBV28 and TRBJ2-7, the full variable domain is DVKVTQSSRYLVKRTGEKVFLECVQDMDHENMFWYRQDPGLGLRLIYFSYDVKMKEKGDIPEGYSVSREKKERFSLILESASTNQTSMYLCASSFIRDKSYEQYFGPGTRLTVT.